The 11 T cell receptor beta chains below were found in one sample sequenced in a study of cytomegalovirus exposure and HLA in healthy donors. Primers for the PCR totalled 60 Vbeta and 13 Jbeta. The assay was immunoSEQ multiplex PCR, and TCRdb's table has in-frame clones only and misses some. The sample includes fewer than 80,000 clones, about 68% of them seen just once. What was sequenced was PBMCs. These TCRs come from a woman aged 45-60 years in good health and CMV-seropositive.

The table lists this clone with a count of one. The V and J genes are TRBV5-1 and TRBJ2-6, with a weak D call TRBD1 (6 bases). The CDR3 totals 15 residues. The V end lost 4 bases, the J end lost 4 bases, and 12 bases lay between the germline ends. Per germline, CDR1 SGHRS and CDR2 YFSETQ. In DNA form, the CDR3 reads TGCGCCAGCAGCACTCTGGGGGCCGGGGCCAACGTCCTGACTTTC. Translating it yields CASSTLGAGANVLTF.

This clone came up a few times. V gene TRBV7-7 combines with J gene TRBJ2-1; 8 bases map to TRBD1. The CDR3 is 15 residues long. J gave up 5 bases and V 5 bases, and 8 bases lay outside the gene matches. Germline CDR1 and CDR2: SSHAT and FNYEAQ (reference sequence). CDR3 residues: CASSVGTGPDNEQFF. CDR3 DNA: TGTGCCAGCAGCGTCGGGACAGGCCCAGACAATGAGCAGTTCTTC.

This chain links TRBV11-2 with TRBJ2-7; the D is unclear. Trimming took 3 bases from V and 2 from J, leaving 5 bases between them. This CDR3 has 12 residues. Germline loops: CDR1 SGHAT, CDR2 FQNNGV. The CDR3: CASSLTTYEQYV. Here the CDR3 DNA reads TGTGCCAGCAGCTTGACAACCTACGAGCAGTACGTC.

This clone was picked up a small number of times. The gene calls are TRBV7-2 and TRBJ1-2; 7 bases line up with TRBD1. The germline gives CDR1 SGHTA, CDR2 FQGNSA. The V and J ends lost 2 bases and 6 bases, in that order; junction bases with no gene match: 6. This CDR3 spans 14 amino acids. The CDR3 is CASSLMRGRDGYTF. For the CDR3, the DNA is TGTGCCAGCAGCTTAATGAGGGGGCGAGATGGCTACACCTTC.

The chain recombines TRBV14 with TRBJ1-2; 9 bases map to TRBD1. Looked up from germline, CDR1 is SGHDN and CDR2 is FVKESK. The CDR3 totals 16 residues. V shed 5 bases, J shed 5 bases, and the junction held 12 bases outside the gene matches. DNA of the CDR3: TGTGCCAGCAGCTCGTCGGGGACAGGGAACTATTATGGCTACACCTTC. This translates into CASSSSGTGNYYGYTF.

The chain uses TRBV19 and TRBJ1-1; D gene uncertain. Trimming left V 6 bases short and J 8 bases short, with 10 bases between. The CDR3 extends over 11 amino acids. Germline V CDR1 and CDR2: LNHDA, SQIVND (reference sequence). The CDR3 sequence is CASRLYYEAFF. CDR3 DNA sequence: TGTGCCAGTAGACTGTATTACGAAGCTTTCTTT. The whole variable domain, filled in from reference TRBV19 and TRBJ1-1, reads DGGITQSPKYLFRKEGQNVTLSCEQNLNHDAMYWYRQDPGQGLRLIYYSQIVNDFQKGDIAEGYSVSREKKESFPLTVTSAQKNPTAFYLCASRLYYEAFFGQGTRLTVV.

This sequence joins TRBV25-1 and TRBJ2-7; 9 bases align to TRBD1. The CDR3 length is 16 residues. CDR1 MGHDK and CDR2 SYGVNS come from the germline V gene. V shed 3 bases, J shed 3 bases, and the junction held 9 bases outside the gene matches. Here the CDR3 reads CASSDPHRGPYYEQYF. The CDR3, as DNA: TGTGCCAGCAGTGACCCCCACAGGGGGCCCTACTACGAGCAGTACTTC.

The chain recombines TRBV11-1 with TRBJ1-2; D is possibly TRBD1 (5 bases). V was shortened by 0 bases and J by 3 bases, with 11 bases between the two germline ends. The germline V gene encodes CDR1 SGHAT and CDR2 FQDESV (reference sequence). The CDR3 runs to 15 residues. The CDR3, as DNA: TGTGCCAGCAGCTTAGCCGGCGGGACGGACTATGGCTACACCTTC. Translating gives CASSLAGGTDYGYTF.

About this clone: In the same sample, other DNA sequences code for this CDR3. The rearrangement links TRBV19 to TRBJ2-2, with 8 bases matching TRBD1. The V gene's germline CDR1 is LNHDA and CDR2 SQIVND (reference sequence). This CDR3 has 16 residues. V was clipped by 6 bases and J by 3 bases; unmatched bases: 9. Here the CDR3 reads CASSLYQDRDTGELFF. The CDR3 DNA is TGTGCCAGTAGCCTATACCAGGACAGGGACACCGGGGAGCTGTTTTTT.

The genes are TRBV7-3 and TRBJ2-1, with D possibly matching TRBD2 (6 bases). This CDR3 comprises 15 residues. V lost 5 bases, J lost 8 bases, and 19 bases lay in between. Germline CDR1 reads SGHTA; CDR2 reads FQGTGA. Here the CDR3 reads CASSLGGSRSDEQFF. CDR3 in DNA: TGTGCCAGCAGCCTTGGGGGGTCGCGATCCGATGAGCAGTTCTTC.

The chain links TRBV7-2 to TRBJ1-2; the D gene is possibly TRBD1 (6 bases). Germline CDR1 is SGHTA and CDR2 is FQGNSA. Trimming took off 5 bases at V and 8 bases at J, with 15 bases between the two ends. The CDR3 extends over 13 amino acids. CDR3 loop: CASSPIRGEGYTF. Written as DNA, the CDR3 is TGTGCCAGCAGCCCCATCAGGGGAGAGGGCTACACCTTC.